The 9 T cell receptor beta chains given below trace back to one sample, sequenced in a study of vaccination effects on CD4 cells after COVID-19. Peptide-pool stimulation followed by sequencing identified expanded antigen-specific CD4+ clonotypes in the ViraFEST assay. Following culture for ten to eleven days, CD4+ T cells were isolated. Either the mRNA-1273 or the BNT162b2 vaccine was given to participants as two doses. The antigens of these receptors remain unknown. TCRdb's table, derived via immunoSEQ multiplex PCR, lists solely in-frame clones and lacks some. The table has some 15,000 clones, approximately 70% seen once. Sequenced here: CD4+ T cells from PBMCs cultured with HCoV-NL63 spike peptides, sampled after COVID-19 vaccination. The receptors here all came from a human donor who received a COVID-19 vaccine.

The CDR3 protein is CASKGGGRITYNEQFF. The CDR3 nucleotides read TGTGCCAGTAAAGGTGGGGGGCGGATAACCTACAATGAGCAGTTCTTC. The V call is TRBV19, the J call TRBJ2-1; D is tentatively TRBD1 or TRBD2 (6 bases each). Trimming removed 7 bases at V and 2 bases at J, with 18 bases between. The germline CDR1 and CDR2 sequences are LNHDA and SQIVND (reference sequence). The CDR3 consists of 16 residues. The full variable domain, in which reference TRBV19 and TRBJ2-1 provide the parts outside the CDR3, is DGGITQSPKYLFRKEGQNVTLSCEQNLNHDAMYWYRQDPGQGLRLIYYSQIVNDFQKGDIAEGYSVSREKKESFPLTVTSAQKNPTAFYLCASKGGGRITYNEQFFGPGTRLTVL.

The J gene is TRBJ2-3, the V gene TRBV9, with TRBD2 matching over 8 bases. From germline, CDR1 is SGDLS and CDR2 YYNGEE. V lost 2 bases and J lost 0; bases outside the gene matches: 5. The CDR3 is made up of 16 amino acids. The CDR3 spells CASSVTSGLSTDTQYF. CDR3 nucleotides: TGTGCCAGCAGCGTTACTAGCGGCCTTAGCACAGATACGCAGTATTTT.

The chain has TRBV6-5 and TRBJ2-7, with D hard to call. The CDR3 runs to 14 residues. Trimming stripped 6 bases from V and 1 base from J, with 13 bases between. Germline V gene data show CDR1 as MNHEY and CDR2 as SVGAGI. The DNA of the CDR3 is TGTGCCAGCAGGGGGTCAGGCCATTCCTACGAGCAGTACTTC. Protein: CASRGSGHSYEQYF.

The J gene is TRBJ2-7, the V gene TRBV7-8, with 9 bases that match TRBD2. V trimming: 0 bases; J trimming: 2 bases; junction bases outside the gene matches: 11. CDR3 length: 18 residues. Germline V CDR1 and CDR2: SGHVS, FQNEAQ. CDR3 region: CASSLATHLAGLPYEQYF. The CDR3 DNA sequence: TGTGCCAGCAGCTTAGCCACTCATCTAGCGGGGCTCCCCTACGAGCAGTACTTC.

The chain carries TRBV7-2 and TRBJ2-1, with unresolved D. Germline V gene lookup returns CDR1 SGHTA and CDR2 FQGNSA. V was shortened by 1 base and J by 5 bases, with 6 bases between the two germline ends. This CDR3 is built from 13 residues. The DNA for the CDR3 is TGTGCCAGCAGCTTAGGGCAGAACAATGAGCAGTTCTTC. Its translation: CASSLGQNNEQFF.

In its sample, this clone was seen once. The chain uses TRBV10-3 and TRBJ1-1; TRBD1 agrees at 8 bases. The V gene's germline CDR1 is ENHRY and CDR2 SYGVKD. This CDR3 comprises 14 residues. V lost 11 bases, J lost 0 bases, and 8 bases stayed unmatched. CDR3 coding DNA: TGTGCCGCCCGACAGGGGACGGTGAACACTGAAGCTTTCTTT. Residues: CAARQGTVNTEAFF.

The chain combines TRBV11-2 with TRBJ2-2, with 9 bases fitting TRBD2. This CDR3 has 16 amino acids. Germline CDR1 SGHAT, CDR2 FQNNGV. J lost 6 bases, V lost 3 bases, and 8 bases had no gene match. The CDR3 nucleotides are TGTGCCAGCAGCTTTAGCGGGGGAACCCTCGCCGGGGAGCTGTTTTTT. Protein: CASSFSGGTLAGELFF.

The chain uses TRBV6-5 and TRBJ1-2; possible D gene TRBD1, 6 bases. V lost 5 bases to trimming and J lost 3 bases, with 16 bases between them. The CDR3 consists of 15 residues. In germline, CDR1 is MNHEY, CDR2 SVGAGI. CDR3 protein: CASSTGRTGHYGYTF. The DNA for the CDR3 is TGTGCCAGCAGTACCGGGCGAACAGGGCACTATGGCTACACCTTC.

The rearrangement links TRBV19 to TRBJ1-2, with D possibly matching TRBD1 (5 bases). The CDR3 is 14 residues long. V lost 3 bases and J lost 4, with 12 bases in between. The germline V gene encodes CDR1 LNHDA and CDR2 SQIVND (reference sequence). The CDR3 sequence: CASSIRAGTYGYTF. DNA of the CDR3: TGTGCCAGTAGTATTAGGGCCGGGACCTATGGCTACACCTTC.